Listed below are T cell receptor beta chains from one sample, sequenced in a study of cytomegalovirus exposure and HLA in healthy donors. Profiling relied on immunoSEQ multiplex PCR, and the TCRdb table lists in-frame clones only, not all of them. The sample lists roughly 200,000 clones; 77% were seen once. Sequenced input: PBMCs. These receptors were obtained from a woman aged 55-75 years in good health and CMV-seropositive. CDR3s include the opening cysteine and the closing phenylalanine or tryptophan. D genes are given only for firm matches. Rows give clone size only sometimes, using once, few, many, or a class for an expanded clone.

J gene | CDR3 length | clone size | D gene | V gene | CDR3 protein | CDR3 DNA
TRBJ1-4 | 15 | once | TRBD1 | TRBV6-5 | CASSTGDSVNEKLFF | TGTGCCAGCAGTACTGGGGACAGTGTAAATGAAAAACTGTTTTTT
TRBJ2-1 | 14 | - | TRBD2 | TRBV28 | CASSLYLAGGEQFF | TGTGCCAGCAGTTTATATCTAGCGGGGGGTGAGCAGTTCTTC
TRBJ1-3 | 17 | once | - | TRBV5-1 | CASSLGSGQSSGNTIYF | TGCGCCAGCAGCTTGGGCTCAGGGCAGAGTTCTGGAAACACCATATATTTT
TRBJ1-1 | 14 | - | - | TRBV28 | CASSRRRGRGEAFF | TGTGCCAGCAGTCGACGAAGGGGCAGGGGTGAAGCTTTCTTT
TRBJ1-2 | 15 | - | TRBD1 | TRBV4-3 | CASSQEEGQSYGYTF | TGCGCCAGCAGCCAAGAGGAGGGACAGAGCTATGGCTACACCTTC
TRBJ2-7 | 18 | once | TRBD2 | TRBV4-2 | CASSFQLAGGPEGYEQYF | TGTGCCAGCAGCTTCCAGCTAGCGGGAGGGCCAGAAGGATACGAGCAGTACTTC
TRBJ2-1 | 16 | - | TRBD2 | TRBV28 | CASSLRLAGAHNEQFF | TGTGCCAGCAGTCTGAGACTAGCGGGGGCGCACAATGAGCAGTTCTTC
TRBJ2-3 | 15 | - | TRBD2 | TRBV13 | CASGTSGGAADTQYF | TGTGCCAGCGGGACTAGCGGGGGGGCCGCGGATACGCAGTATTTT
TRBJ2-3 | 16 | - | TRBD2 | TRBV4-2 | CASSQGAGGAGYTQYF | TGTGCCAGCAGCCAAGGGGCGGGGGGCGCCGGTTATACGCAGTATTTT
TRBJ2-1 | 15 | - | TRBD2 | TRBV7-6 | CASSLAGLAGSEQFF | TGTGCCAGCAGCTTAGCGGGACTAGCGGGAAGTGAGCAGTTCTTC
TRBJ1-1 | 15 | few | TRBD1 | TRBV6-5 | CASSARTGTNTEAFF | TGTGCCAGCAGTGCCAGGACAGGTACGAACACTGAAGCTTTCTTT
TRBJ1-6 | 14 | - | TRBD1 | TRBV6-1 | CATRPGTGSSPLHF | TGTGCCACTAGGCCGGGGACAGGGAGTTCACCCCTCCACTTT
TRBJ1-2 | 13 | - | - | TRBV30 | CAWSTGYSYGYTF | TGTGCCTGGAGCACAGGGTACAGCTATGGCTACACCTTC
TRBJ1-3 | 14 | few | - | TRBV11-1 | CASSSTGEGNTIYF | TGTGCCAGCAGCTCAACGGGGGAAGGAAACACCATATATTTT
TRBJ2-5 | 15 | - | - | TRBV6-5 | CASSYRRRKGETQYF | TGTGCCAGCAGTTACCGTAGGAGGAAAGGAGAGACCCAGTACTTC
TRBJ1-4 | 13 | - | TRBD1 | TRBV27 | CASSLRGPEKLFF | TGTGCCAGCAGTTTGAGGGGGCCGGAAAAACTGTTTTTT
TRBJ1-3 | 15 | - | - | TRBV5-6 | CASSLDRNTGNTIYF | TGTGCCAGCAGCTTGGACAGGAACACTGGAAACACCATATATTTT
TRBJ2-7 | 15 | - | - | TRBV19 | CASSIGGRSSYEQYF | TGTGCCAGTAGTATAGGGGGCAGAAGCTCCTACGAGCAGTACTTC
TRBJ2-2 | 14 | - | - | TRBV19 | CASTNGVNTGELFF | TGTGCCAGTACCAACGGGGTGAACACCGGGGAGCTGTTTTTT
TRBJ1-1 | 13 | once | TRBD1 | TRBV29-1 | CSVVGQLNTEAFF | TGCAGCGTTGTGGGACAGCTGAACACTGAAGCTTTCTTT
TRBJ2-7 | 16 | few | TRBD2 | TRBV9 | CASSVGPSGASYEQYF | TGTGCCAGCAGCGTAGGTCCTAGCGGTGCCTCCTACGAGCAGTACTTC
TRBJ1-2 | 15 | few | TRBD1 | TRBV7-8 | CASSLVRDSAHGYTF | TGTGCCAGCAGCTTAGTTAGGGACAGCGCCCATGGCTACACCTTC
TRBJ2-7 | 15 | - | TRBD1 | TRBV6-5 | CASSRAGTGSYEQYF | TGTGCCAGCAGTAGAGCCGGGACAGGGTCCTACGAGCAGTACTTC
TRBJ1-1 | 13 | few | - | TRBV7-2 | CASSITPNTEAFF | TGTGCCAGCAGTATAACTCCTAACACTGAAGCTTTCTTT
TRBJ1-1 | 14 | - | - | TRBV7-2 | CASSRGDGSTEAFF | TGTGCCAGCAGCCGGGGGGATGGTAGCACTGAAGCTTTCTTT
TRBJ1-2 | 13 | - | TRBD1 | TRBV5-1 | CASSLRGRYGYTF | TGCGCCAGCAGCTTGAGGGGGCGCTACGGCTACACCTTC
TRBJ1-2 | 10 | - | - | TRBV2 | CASVSSGYTF | TGTGCCAGCGTTTCGAGCGGCTACACCTTC
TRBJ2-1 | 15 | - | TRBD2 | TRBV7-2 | CASSLAAGEYNEQFF | TGTGCCAGCAGCTTAGCGGCGGGGGAATACAATGAGCAGTTCTTC
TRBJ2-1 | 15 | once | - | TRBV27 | CASSLTGQPYNEQFF | TGTGCCAGCAGTTTAACAGGACAGCCATACAATGAGCAGTTCTTC
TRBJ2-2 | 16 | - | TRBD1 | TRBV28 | CASSSPAGGGTGELFF | TGTGCCAGCAGTTCCCCGGCAGGGGGCGGCACCGGGGAGCTGTTTTTT
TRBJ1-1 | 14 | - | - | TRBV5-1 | CASSFQGMNTEAFF | TGCGCCAGCAGCTTTCAGGGCATGAACACTGAAGCTTTCTTT
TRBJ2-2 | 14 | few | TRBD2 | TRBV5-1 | CASRLAGAAGELFF | TGCGCCAGCCGGCTAGCGGGAGCGGCCGGGGAGCTGTTTTTT
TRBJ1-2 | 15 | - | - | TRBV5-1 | CASSLEPTGGYGYTF | TGCGCCAGCAGCTTGGAACCGACTGGAGGCTATGGCTACACCTTC
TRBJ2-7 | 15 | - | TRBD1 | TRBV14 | CASSQQDRPRHEQYF | TGTGCCAGCAGTCAGCAGGACAGGCCTAGGCACGAGCAGTACTTC
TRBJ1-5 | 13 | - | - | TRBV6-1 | CATTGFNGQPQHF | TGTGCCACCACAGGGTTTAACGGTCAGCCCCAGCATTTT
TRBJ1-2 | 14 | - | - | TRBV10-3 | CATKTGSDGFGYTF | TGTGCCACCAAGACAGGATCCGACGGGTTCGGCTACACCTTC
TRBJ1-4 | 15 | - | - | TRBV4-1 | CASSQDGAPAEKLFF | TGCGCCAGCAGCCAAGATGGGGCACCGGCTGAAAAACTGTTTTTT
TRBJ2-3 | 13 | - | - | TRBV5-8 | CASSLPGTDTQYF | TGTGCCAGCAGCTTACCAGGGACAGATACGCAGTATTTT
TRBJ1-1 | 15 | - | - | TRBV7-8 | CASSLVESRGTEAFF | TGTGCCAGCAGCTTAGTCGAAAGCCGGGGCACTGAAGCTTTCTTT
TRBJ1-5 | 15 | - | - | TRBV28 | CASSPPRLGNQPQHF | TGTGCCAGCAGTCCTCCGAGGCTCGGCAATCAGCCCCAGCATTTT
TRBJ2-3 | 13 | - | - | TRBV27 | CASSYRQKDTQYF | TGTGCCAGCAGTTACCGACAGAAAGATACGCAGTATTTT
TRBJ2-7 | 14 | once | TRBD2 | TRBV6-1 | CASRVSGHSYEQYF | TGTGCCAGCAGGGTTAGCGGGCACTCCTACGAGCAGTACTTC
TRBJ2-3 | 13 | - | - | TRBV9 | CASSVAAPDTQYF | TGTGCCAGCAGCGTTGCGGCCCCAGATACGCAGTATTTT
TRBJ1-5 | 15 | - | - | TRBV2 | CARLLFGRGNQPQHF | TGTGCCCGACTCCTATTTGGACGGGGGAATCAGCCCCAGCATTTT
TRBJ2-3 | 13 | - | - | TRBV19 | CASSIRAPDTQYF | TGTGCCAGTAGTATCCGAGCGCCAGATACGCAGTATTTT
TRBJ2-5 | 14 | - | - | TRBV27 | CASSLGPAGETQYF | TGTGCCAGCAGTTTAGGGCCGGCAGGGGAGACCCAGTACTTC
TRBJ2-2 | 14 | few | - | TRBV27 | CASSLRPGTGELFF | TGTGCCAGCAGTTTACGTCCGGGGACCGGGGAGCTGTTTTTT
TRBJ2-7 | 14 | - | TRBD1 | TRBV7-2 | CASSTGQASYEQYF | TGTGCCAGCAGCACGGGACAGGCTTCCTACGAGCAGTACTTC
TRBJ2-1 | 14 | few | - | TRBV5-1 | CASSFLARENEQFF | TGCGCCAGCAGCTTCCTAGCAAGGGAGAATGAGCAGTTCTTC
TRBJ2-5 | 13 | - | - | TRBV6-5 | CASSYPGSETQYF | TGTGCCAGCAGTTACCCCGGGAGCGAGACCCAGTACTTC
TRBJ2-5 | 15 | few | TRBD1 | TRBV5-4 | CASSPRTGAQETQYF | TGTGCCAGCAGCCCCCGGACAGGCGCCCAAGAGACCCAGTACTTC
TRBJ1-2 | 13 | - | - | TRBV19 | CASSMGRNYGYTF | TGTGCCAGTAGTATGGGGAGAAACTATGGCTACACCTTC
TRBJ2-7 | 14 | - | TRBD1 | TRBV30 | CAWSRVDRQYEQYF | TGTGCCTGGAGTAGGGTGGACAGGCAGTACGAGCAGTACTTC
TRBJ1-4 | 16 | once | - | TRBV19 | CASSINADGREGKLFF | TGTGCCAGTAGTATTAACGCGGATGGCAGGGAGGGGAAACTGTTTTTT
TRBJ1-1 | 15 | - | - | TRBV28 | CASSLTTAMNTEAFF | TGTGCCAGCAGTTTAACGACAGCAATGAACACTGAAGCTTTCTTT
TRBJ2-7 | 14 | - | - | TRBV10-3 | CAISKGGPIEEQYF | TGTGCCATCAGTAAGGGAGGACCTATTGAGGAGCAGTACTTC